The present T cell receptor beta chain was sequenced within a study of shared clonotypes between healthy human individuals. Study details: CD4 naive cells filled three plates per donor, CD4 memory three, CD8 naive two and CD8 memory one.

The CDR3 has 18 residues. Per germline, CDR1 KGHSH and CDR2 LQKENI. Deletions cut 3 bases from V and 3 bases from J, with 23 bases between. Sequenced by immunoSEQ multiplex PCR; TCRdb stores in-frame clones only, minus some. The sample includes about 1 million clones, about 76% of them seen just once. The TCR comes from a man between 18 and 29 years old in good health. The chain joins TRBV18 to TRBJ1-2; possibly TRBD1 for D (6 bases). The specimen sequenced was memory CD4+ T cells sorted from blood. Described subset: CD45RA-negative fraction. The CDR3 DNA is TGTGCCAGCTCACCGTCCGTCCCCTCGCCACAGGGCGACTATGGCTACACCTTC. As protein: CASSPSVPSPQGDYGYTF.